The rows below give T cell receptor beta chains drawn from one sample of a study of CD8+ T cells in alopecia areata. Repertoires were generated with immunoSEQ multiplex PCR, while TCRdb's copy carries only in-frame clones and drops some. The sample lists hundreds of thousands of clones; roughly three fifths were seen once. The sequencing here drew on CD4+ T cells sorted from blood, taken at approximately week 44, from a patient treated with tofacitinib. All receptors come from a human donor with alopecia areata. CDR3s include the opening cysteine and the closing phenylalanine or tryptophan. A D gene is named only where the DNA matches it firmly. Expanded clones get a size class; other rows say once, few or many, or leave the size out.

CDR3nt	CDR3aa	d_gene	v_gene	j_gene	abundance
TGTGCCAGCAGTGCCTACCGGGTCTCCTATGGCTACACCTTC	CASSAYRVSYGYTF	-	TRBV28	TRBJ1-2	-
TGTGCCAGCAGTACTAGCGGATACACAGATACGCAGTATTTT	CASSTSGYTDTQYF	TRBD2	TRBV6-1	TRBJ2-3	-
TGCAGCGTTGAAGCCCCAGGCGTTTATGGCTACACCTTC	CSVEAPGVYGYTF	-	TRBV29-1	TRBJ1-2	few
TGTGCCAGCAGCCCCCAGGGACGGGGAGTAAATTCACCCCTCCACTTT	CASSPQGRGVNSPLHF	-	TRBV7-3	TRBJ1-6	-
TGCAGCTTTGTTGAGCGTCGGCCACTAGCCAAAAACATTCAGTACTTC	CSFVERRPLAKNIQYF	-	TRBV29-1	TRBJ2-4	-
TGCGCCAGCAGCTTTTCGTCTAGCGGCTACGAGCAGTACTTC	CASSFSSSGYEQYF	TRBD2	TRBV5-1	TRBJ2-7	-
TGTGCCAGCAGGGAGACTAATGAAAAACTGTTTTTT	CASRETNEKLFF	-	TRBV27	TRBJ1-4	-
TGTGCCAGCAGTGGGAAGGGAACCAAAAACATTCAGTACTTC	CASSGKGTKNIQYF	-	TRBV2	TRBJ2-4	-
TGTGCCAGCAGCTCTTCCGGAGGGGCCTCCTATGGCTACACCTTC	CASSSSGGASYGYTF	-	TRBV5-4	TRBJ1-2	few
TGCAGCGTTGAAGATTCGGACAGGGCCTACGAGCAGTACTTC	CSVEDSDRAYEQYF	TRBD1	TRBV29-1	TRBJ2-7	few
TGTGCCAGCAGTTACTCGGTGGACTACGAGCAGTACTTC	CASSYSVDYEQYF	-	TRBV6-6	TRBJ2-7	once
TGTGCCAGCAGCCGGACAGGGAACGGAGGCTATGGCTACACCTTC	CASSRTGNGGYGYTF	TRBD1	TRBV27	TRBJ1-2	-
TGTGCCAGCAGCCCAGACCGGGCCTATGGCTACACCTTC	CASSPDRAYGYTF	-	TRBV2	TRBJ1-2	once
TGTGCCAGCAGCGGTGGGGATCGGCGAGAACTACATCAGCCCCAGCATTTT	CASSGGDRRELHQPQHF	-	TRBV5-6	TRBJ1-5	many
TGTGCCAGCAGCGACCTCTATGGCTACACCTTC	CASSDLYGYTF	-	TRBV6-5	TRBJ1-2	once
TGTGCCAGCAGCGTAGACGGAGGGGGGGCAGGGCCCCAGCATTTT	CASSVDGGGAGPQHF	-	TRBV9	TRBJ1-5	-
TGTGCCAGCAGCCCATACAGGGGGTGGGAGACCCAGTACTTC	CASSPYRGWETQYF	TRBD1	TRBV7-8	TRBJ2-5	-
TGTGCCACCAGCAGACGTGGACGGGAAAAAGTTGAGACCCAGTACTTC	CATSRRGREKVETQYF	-	TRBV15	TRBJ2-5	-
TGTGCCAGCAGCTTAAATCAGGACACTGAAGCTTTCTTT	CASSLNQDTEAFF	-	TRBV7-3	TRBJ1-1	-
TGTGCCAGCAGCCCGACCGGGACTAGCGTTCAGTACTTC	CASSPTGTSVQYF	TRBD2	TRBV14	TRBJ2-4	-
TGCAGCAAGACAGGGGGCGATGGGGAGACCCAGTACTTC	CSKTGGDGETQYF	TRBD1	TRBV29-1	TRBJ2-5	-
TGCGCCAGCAGCTTGGCGGACAGGCGGGCCTATGGCTACACCTTC	CASSLADRRAYGYTF	TRBD1	TRBV5-1	TRBJ1-2	few
TGCGCCAGCAGCTTGGTGTTCGGGACAGGGGAGACCCAGTACTTC	CASSLVFGTGETQYF	TRBD1	TRBV5-1	TRBJ2-5	few
TGTGCCAGCAATGCGGGCATGAACACTGAAGCTTTCTTT	CASNAGMNTEAFF	-	TRBV2	TRBJ1-1	-
TGCAGCGGAGGGGTGAGACTAGCGGGGGCGGGGCAGTTCTTC	CSGGVRLAGAGQFF	TRBD2	TRBV29-1	TRBJ2-1	-